The 20 T cell receptor beta chains presented below share a single source sample, sequenced in a study of response to subunit inactivated influenza vaccine. TCRdb ran MiXCR on the RT-PCR reads and lists one entry per CDR3 protein. The data hold about 520,000 distinct CDR3 sequences, with approximately 7.8% observed a single time. Sequenced material: PBMCs from blood, taken roughly 24 months after vaccination. The source of these receptors is a man aged 45 to 70 who received an inactivated influenza vaccine.

This clonotype has a handful of counts. This chain connects TRBV5-6 to TRBJ2-3, with D maybe TRBD1 (6 bases). Trimming removed 2 bases at V and 5 bases at J, with 12 bases between. Per the germline V gene, CDR1 is SGHDT and CDR2 is YYEEEE. The CDR3 is 14 residues long. CDR3 protein: CASSFGLGGDTQYF. The CDR3 coding sequence is TGTGCCAGCAGCTTTGGGTTAGGGGGAGATACGCAGTATTTT.

V is TRBV4-3 and J is TRBJ2-6; 10 positions match TRBD1. The CDR3 length is 18 residues. The V and J ends lost 4 bases and 0 bases, in that order; junction bases with no gene match: 6. CDR1 is LGHNA, CDR2 YSLEER, per germline. For the CDR3, the DNA is TGCGCCAGCAGCCTGCGGACAGGGGGGATCTCTGGGGCCAACGTCCTGACTTTC. As protein: CASSLRTGGISGANVLTF.

This clonotype was seen ten or more times. V usage is TRBV6-5 and J usage is TRBJ2-7; D remains ambiguous. The CDR3 has 14 residues. With 2 bases removed from V and 3 bases from J, the gap between germline ends came to 11 bases. Per the germline V gene, CDR1 is MNHEY and CDR2 is SVGAGI. CDR3 residues: CASSYRGENYEQYF. CDR3 nucleotide sequence: TGTGCCAGCAGTTACCGTGGAGAGAACTACGAGCAGTACTTC.

Turning to this clonotype: This could be a read error, since a much larger clone is one nucleotide away. The chain links TRBV6-1 to TRBJ2-7; TRBD1 is a possible D gene (6 bases). CDR1 and CDR2 from the germline V gene are MNHNS and SASEGT. CDR3 length: 14 residues. The CDR3 sequence is CASSRTANSYEKYF. DNA for the CDR3: TGTGCCAGCAGCAGGACAGCTAACTCCTACGAGAAGTACTTC.

V is TRBV20-1 and J is TRBJ2-1; 16 bases line up with TRBD2. The CDR3 extends over 18 amino acids. The ends lost 5 bases at V and 1 base at J; junction bases unmatched: 8. Looked up from germline, CDR1 is DFQATT and CDR2 is SNEGSKA (reference sequence). CDR3 residues: CSAQGLAGGHESYNEQFF. CDR3 bases: TGCAGTGCTCAGGGACTAGCGGGGGGGCATGAGTCCTACAATGAGCAGTTCTTC.

This clonotype was seen many times. The chain couples TRBV5-1 to TRBJ2-7; no clear D. Trimming stripped 3 bases from V and 5 bases from J, with 15 bases between. The CDR3 extends over 14 amino acids. Germline V lookup: CDR1 SGHRS, CDR2 YFSETQ. As DNA, the CDR3 is TGCGCCAGCAGCTCCGACATCAAACCTAACGAGCAGTACTTC. Translating it yields CASSSDIKPNEQYF.

This clonotype showed up just a few times. CDR3 bases: TGCAGTGCCCTTAGGCCAACAGGGTCTGGAAACACCATATATTTT. Its protein product is CSALRPTGSGNTIYF. The chain is built from TRBV20-1 and TRBJ1-3; tentatively, D is TRBD1 (6 bases). Trimming removed 6 bases from V and 1 base from J, with 16 bases in between. Germline V lookup: CDR1 DFQATT, CDR2 SNEGSKA (reference sequence). CDR3 length equals 15 residues.

V usage is TRBV28 and J usage is TRBJ2-1, with D possibly matching TRBD2 (6 bases). The CDR3 loop spans 15 amino acids. V lost 7 bases and J lost 10, with 23 bases in between. CDR1 and CDR2 from the germline V gene are MDHEN and SYDVKM. CDR3 sequence reads: CASIPRDSFIREQFF. The CDR3 DNA sequence: TGTGCCAGCATCCCCCGGGACTCCTTTATAAGAGAGCAGTTCTTC.

The table lists this clonotype with a few counts. The chain uses TRBV5-1 and TRBJ1-1; D might be TRBD1 (5 bases). The CDR3 length is 15 residues. V lost 1 base to trimming and J lost 2 bases, with 12 bases between them. Germline lookup yields CDR1 SGHRS and CDR2 YFSETQ. The CDR3 coding sequence is TGCGCCAGCAGCTTGTTCGGGGCCGCAAACACTGAAGCTTTCTTT. Its translation is CASSLFGAANTEAFF.

The rearrangement joins TRBV6-1 to TRBJ1-1; the match to TRBD1 covers 7 bases. There are 16 residues in the CDR3. V was clipped by 5 bases and J by 2 bases; unmatched bases: 11. The germline CDR1 and CDR2 sequences are MNHNS and SASEGT. The CDR3 DNA is TGTGCCAGCAGTCTTGGGGACAGCCGTATTAACACTGAAGCTTTCTTT. Protein sequence: CASSLGDSRINTEAFF.

This clonotype appeared a few times. The rearrangement uses TRBV7-2 and TRBJ2-7, with TRBD2 matching over 12 bases. Trimming took 4 bases from V and 7 from J; bases not matched to a gene: 8. Per the germline V gene, CDR1 is SGHTA and CDR2 is FQGNSA. This CDR3 spans 15 amino acids. CDR3 sequence: CASSSSGRASGEQYF. CDR3 nucleotide sequence: TGTGCCAGCAGCTCTAGCGGGAGGGCCAGCGGGGAGCAGTACTTC.

This clonotype turned up a few times. The chain joins TRBV11-1 to TRBJ2-1; a weak D match, TRBD1 (6 bases). Germline assignment: CDR1 SGHAT and CDR2 FQDESV (reference sequence). The CDR3 spans 14 residues. Trimming took off 4 bases at V and 9 bases at J, with 16 bases between the two ends. CDR3 residues: CASSSRDTQTEQFF. The CDR3 DNA reads TGTGCCAGCAGCTCCAGGGACACCCAAACTGAGCAGTTCTTC.

There are a few counts of this clonotype. The CDR3 sequence is CATSIGGSSNEKLFF. The CDR3 region has the DNA TGTGCCACCAGCATAGGAGGAAGTTCTAATGAAAAACTGTTTTTT. The V call is TRBV15, the J call TRBJ1-4; D not resolved. Germline CDR1 LNHNV, CDR2 YYDKDF (reference sequence). The CDR3 is 15 amino acids. V was trimmed by 4 bases and J by 3 bases, leaving 12 bases between them.

This clonotype came up many times. The chain links TRBV12-3 or TRBV12-4 to TRBJ2-1; D uncertain. V lost 5 bases and J lost 8, with 10 bases in between. The CDR3 spans 12 residues. CDR3 DNA sequence: TGTGCCAGCAGTCCTACCCTGTATGAGCAGTTCTTC. It encodes CASSPTLYEQFF.

A few counts support this clonotype. This rearrangement joins TRBV20-1 to TRBJ2-7; 8 bases line up with TRBD1. Germline V gives CDR1 DFQATT, CDR2 SNEGSKA (reference sequence). The CDR3 contains 11 residues. V lost 6 bases and J lost 5; bases outside the gene matches: 3. The CDR3 here is CSAGQGDEQYF. As DNA, the CDR3 is TGCAGTGCCGGACAGGGAGACGAGCAGTACTTC.

CDR3 in amino acids: CASSDGGGARAGELFF. The CDR3 DNA is TGCGCCAGCAGTGATGGCGGGGGGGCCAGGGCCGGGGAGCTGTTTTTT. The rearrangement uses TRBV10-2 and TRBJ2-2; 9 positions agree with TRBD2. CDR3 length: 16 amino acids. From germline, CDR1 is WSHSY and CDR2 SAAADI. The V gene end was trimmed by 3 bases and the J gene end by 6 bases; junction bases not matched to a gene: 8.

This clonotype was recorded at least ten times. Here the CDR3 reads CASSVSGPDTQYF. CDR3 bases: TGTGCCAGCAGCGTAAGTGGCCCAGATACGCAGTATTTT. The rearrangement uses TRBV9 and TRBJ2-3; D remains unclear. V shed 1 base and J shed 4 bases, with 7 bases lying between them. This CDR3 has 13 residues. CDR1 and CDR2 (germline): SGDLS, YYNGEE.

This clonotype was observed many times. This sequence joins TRBV5-5 and TRBJ1-2, with D perhaps matching TRBD1 (5 bases). Germline CDR1 and CDR2: SGHKS and YYEKEE (reference sequence). Trimming took 3 bases from V and 3 from J, leaving 9 bases between them. The CDR3 extends over 13 amino acids. The CDR3 region is CASSSQGDYGYTF. DNA of the CDR3: TGTGCCAGCAGCTCGCAGGGTGACTATGGCTACACCTTC.

This clonotype was counted many times. The rearrangement uses TRBV6-1 and TRBJ1-5; TRBD1 matches at 8 bases. CDR3 size: 15 residues. Losses at the gene ends were 6 bases for V and 1 base for J; bases not matched to a gene: 5. The germline V gene encodes CDR1 MNHNS and CDR2 SASEGT. The CDR3 DNA reads as TGTGCCAGCAGCCACAGGGGGTTGAGCAATCAGCCCCAGCATTTT. Residues: CASSHRGLSNQPQHF.

The table lists this clonotype with a few counts. The chain uses TRBV12-3 or TRBV12-4 and TRBJ2-1; 10 nucleotides align to TRBD1. The J segment lost 7 bases and the V segment lost 6 bases, leaving 6 bases of the junction unmatched. This CDR3 region has 14 residues. This CDR3 is CASSDRGRLNEQFF. In DNA, the CDR3 is TGTGCCAGCAGCGACAGGGGGCGCCTGAATGAGCAGTTCTTC.